This T cell receptor (beta chain) derives from a study of blood T cell repertoires in COVID-19 (dated by TCRdb to about 2020). In the study overall: The collaborator samples originated in the United States, Italy and Spain and spanned the acute and convalescent phases of COVID-19. The repertoires were made available in a free public database intended to serve as a resource for research on the immune response to SARS-CoV-2. The samples were drawn from the first 160 participants of the ongoing ImmuneRACE study and from 1,200 or so subjects provided by 6 global collaborators. The dataset comprised deeply sampled blood TCRbeta repertoires from subjects exposed to, actively infected with, or recovered from COVID-19. Nearly every sample came with metadata listing a de-identified subject ID, COVID-19 status, age in years and sex. Where available, HLA class I and class II types were taken from metadata supplied by the sample provider and were not determined by assay-based typing. The prospective study material was composed of cDNA or gDNA derived from T cells, B-cell-depleted T cells, or PBMCs.

Collaborating institutions collected whole blood in K2EDTA tubes following their own protocols. Collaborator samples were shipped for TCRbeta analysis as frozen whole blood, isolated PBMCs, or DNA extracted from either sample type. Relative to germline, V is missing 3 bases and J is missing 6 bases, with 4 bases of the junction outside any gene match. The CDR3 runs 13 amino acids, cysteine and phenylalanine included. The DNA shown is the 39-base CDR3, in frame from base 1. Via the germline V gene, CDR1 is SNHLY and CDR2 FYNNEI. What the study reported, not specific to this receptor: The amount of clinical and demographic metadata varied by source and participant and was provided uncurated.

The immunoSEQ Assay, a bias-controlled multiplex PCR, was used to amplify TCRbeta CDR3 regions from genomic DNA. The published analysis was carried out like this. The number of nucleated cells in each sample was estimated from the amplification of reference gene primers within the assay. Sequence reads were collapsed and filtered to measure the absolute abundance of every unique TCRbeta CDR3 rearrangement. For each sample, productive Simpson clonality was calculated as the square root of Simpson's diversity index across productive rearrangements. Entries here come from immuneACCESS through TCRdb and include only in-frame sequences with V and J called. Some clones fail to appear in such tables; in the studies checked, an unresolved V gene covers under half of the shortfall, and the cause of the remainder is unknown. For V, J and clone size, that table is used; D and trimming come from the DNA. This sample has about 120,000 clones in its table, and 90% of those were observed once. 1.8% of the sample goes to the ten largest clones.

Comments on this clone: Its antigen is unknown. Per-base qualities were not stored, and no clone one base away is much larger.

The source is a human donor with active COVID-19. The donor label of this sample is uncertain. Recombination connected TRBV2 to TRBJ1-2; TRBD1 fits 7 bases in the junction. The sequenced material came from peripheral blood. The CDR3 region has the sequence CASSEDRRDGYTF. The nucleotide sequence is TGTGCCAGCAGTGAGGACAGGAGGGATGGCTACACCTTC.